These T cell receptor beta chains were read from a single sample in a study of T-cell reconstitution after alpha-beta-depleted transplantation in children. TCRdb reprocessed the PCR reads with MiXCR, giving one entry per CDR3 protein. The data hold about 110,000 distinct CDR3 sequences, with about 6% observed a single time. The starting material was PBMCs, mostly from graft donor cells, obtained 360 days after TCRalphabeta/CD19-depleted stem cell transplant. All receptors derive from a male patient aged 2 to 10 who had a stem cell transplant for acute lymphoblastic leukemia, so the T cells may come from the graft donor. The CDR3 runs from the conserved cysteine through the conserved F or W. The D gene is left open where the match is weak. For some rows the clone size is stated as once, few or many, or as a class when expanded; others skip it.

v_gene: TRBV4-3
j_gene: TRBJ1-5
abundance: many
d_gene: .
CDR3nt: TGCGCCAGCAGCCCCGGGGGGGGCAATCAGCCCCAGCATTTT
CDR3aa: CASSPGGGNQPQHF

v_gene: TRBV2
j_gene: TRBJ2-3
abundance: .
d_gene: .
CDR3nt: TGTGCCAGCAGGACCCCACCTAGCTCAGATACGCAGTATTTT
CDR3aa: CASRTPPSSDTQYF

v_gene: TRBV4-2
j_gene: TRBJ2-3
abundance: many
d_gene: .
CDR3nt: TGTGCCAGCAGCCAGGTCCCTAGGGGAGGAGATACGCAGTATTTT
CDR3aa: CASSQVPRGGDTQYF

v_gene: TRBV9
j_gene: TRBJ2-6
abundance: many
d_gene: TRBD2
CDR3nt: TGTGCCAGCAGCGTAGCTTCGATGGGACTAGCGGGATCTGGGGCCAACGTCCTGACTTTC
CDR3aa: CASSVASMGLAGSGANVLTF

v_gene: TRBV10-3
j_gene: TRBJ1-3
abundance: many
d_gene: .
CDR3nt: TGTGCCACCGCACCACCCCGTGATGGGGCTGGAAACACCATATATTTT
CDR3aa: CATAPPRDGAGNTIYF

v_gene: TRBV7-8
j_gene: TRBJ2-5
abundance: many
d_gene: .
CDR3nt: TGTGCCAGCAGCTTAGAAATTAGAAACGAGGGGACCCAGTACTTC
CDR3aa: CASSLEIRNEGTQYF

v_gene: TRBV7-9
j_gene: TRBJ1-2
abundance: .
d_gene: .
CDR3nt: TGTGCCAGCAGCTTCGGACTCAAAGGGTCCTATGGCTACACCTTC
CDR3aa: CASSFGLKGSYGYTF

v_gene: TRBV6-2/TRBV6-3
j_gene: TRBJ2-2
abundance: many
d_gene: .
CDR3nt: TGTGCCAGCAGCCTGGACAGTTCGAACACCGGGGAGCTGTTTTTT
CDR3aa: CASSLDSSNTGELFF

v_gene: TRBV20-1
j_gene: TRBJ2-7
abundance: .
d_gene: .
CDR3nt: TGCAGTGCTAGAGGGACCCCTCTTGAGCAGTACTTC
CDR3aa: CSARGTPLEQYF

v_gene: TRBV11-2
j_gene: TRBJ1-6
abundance: .
d_gene: .
CDR3nt: TGTGCCAGCGGCAGGGAGTATAATTCACCCCTCCACTTT
CDR3aa: CASGREYNSPLHF

v_gene: TRBV6-5
j_gene: TRBJ2-2
abundance: many
d_gene: .
CDR3nt: TGTGCCAGCAGCCTTGGCCTGGGACTTTTAACCGGGGAGCTGTTTTTT
CDR3aa: CASSLGLGLLTGELFF

v_gene: TRBV27
j_gene: TRBJ2-7
abundance: many
d_gene: .
CDR3nt: TGTGCCAGCAGTGGCATGGCGGGCTCCTACGAGCAGTACTTC
CDR3aa: CASSGMAGSYEQYF

v_gene: TRBV20-1
j_gene: TRBJ2-1
abundance: many
d_gene: .
CDR3nt: TGCAGTGCCAGGCAGTACAATGAGCAGTTCTTC
CDR3aa: CSARQYNEQFF

v_gene: TRBV20-1
j_gene: TRBJ1-6
abundance: few
d_gene: .
CDR3nt: TGCAGTGCTAGAGATCAGATCAGGGTATTATCCTATAATTCACCCCTCCACTTT
CDR3aa: CSARDQIRVLSYNSPLHF

v_gene: TRBV6-5
j_gene: TRBJ1-2
abundance: few
d_gene: .
CDR3nt: TGTGCCGGCAGATCAGGGAGCTATGGCTACACCTTC
CDR3aa: CAGRSGSYGYTF

v_gene: TRBV6-5
j_gene: TRBJ1-2
abundance: few
d_gene: .
CDR3nt: TGTGCCAGCAGTTATGACACTCGCTATGGCTACACCTTC
CDR3aa: CASSYDTRYGYTF

v_gene: TRBV5-6
j_gene: TRBJ2-1
abundance: .
d_gene: .
CDR3nt: TGTGCCAGCAGCTTGGCCAACGGGGGAGGGCAGTTCTTC
CDR3aa: CASSLANGGGQFF

v_gene: TRBV7-2
j_gene: TRBJ2-7
abundance: .
d_gene: .
CDR3nt: TGTGCCAGCAGCCACCACGACGGACCCTCCTACGAGCAGTACTTC
CDR3aa: CASSHHDGPSYEQYF

v_gene: TRBV5-6
j_gene: TRBJ2-7
abundance: many
d_gene: .
CDR3nt: TGTGCCAGCAGCTTAGGCGACTCATCCTACGAGCAGTACTTC
CDR3aa: CASSLGDSSYEQYF

v_gene: TRBV9
j_gene: TRBJ2-7
abundance: .
d_gene: TRBD1
CDR3nt: TGTGCCAGCAGCGTAGGTGGGACAGGCGTCTACGAGCAGTACTTC
CDR3aa: CASSVGGTGVYEQYF

v_gene: TRBV12-3/TRBV12-4
j_gene: TRBJ2-3
abundance: many
d_gene: .
CDR3nt: TGTGCCAGCAGTTTAGGGTCAGATACGCAGTATTTT
CDR3aa: CASSLGSDTQYF

v_gene: TRBV12-3/TRBV12-4
j_gene: TRBJ2-2
abundance: many
d_gene: .
CDR3nt: TGTGCCAGCAGAGGTCTCACAGGCGGGGAGCTGTTTTTT
CDR3aa: CASRGLTGGELFF

v_gene: TRBV19
j_gene: TRBJ2-1
abundance: few
d_gene: TRBD1
CDR3nt: TGTGCCAGTAACCACGGGACAGGGGGCAATGAGCAGTTCTTC
CDR3aa: CASNHGTGGNEQFF

v_gene: TRBV7-7
j_gene: TRBJ2-5
abundance: .
d_gene: TRBD1
CDR3nt: TGTGCTAGCAGCAAGGGACAGTATTTGGAAGAGACCCAGTACTTC
CDR3aa: CASSKGQYLEETQYF

v_gene: TRBV5-1
j_gene: TRBJ2-7
abundance: many
d_gene: TRBD1
CDR3nt: TGCGCCAGCAGCTCGGAGGCCGGGACAGGAGCCTACGAGCAGTACTTC
CDR3aa: CASSSEAGTGAYEQYF

v_gene: TRBV6-1
j_gene: TRBJ1-1
abundance: few
d_gene: .
CDR3nt: TGTGCCAGCAGTCGGTTTGACCCCAGGAACACTGAAGCTTTCTTT
CDR3aa: CASSRFDPRNTEAFF

v_gene: TRBV4-3
j_gene: TRBJ2-3
abundance: many
d_gene: .
CDR3nt: TGCGCCAGCAGCCAAGAACCGGGCTCTAGCACAGATACGCAGTATTTT
CDR3aa: CASSQEPGSSTDTQYF

v_gene: TRBV24-1
j_gene: TRBJ2-3
abundance: many
d_gene: TRBD2
CDR3nt: TGTGCCACCGGGGCGGGGGGCACAGATACGCAGTATTTT
CDR3aa: CATGAGGTDTQYF

v_gene: TRBV12-3/TRBV12-4
j_gene: TRBJ1-2
abundance: many
d_gene: .
CDR3nt: TGTGCCAGCAGGCGAGACAGCGGCCCCTACACCTTC
CDR3aa: CASRRDSGPYTF

v_gene: TRBV7-9
j_gene: TRBJ2-7
abundance: many
d_gene: TRBD1
CDR3nt: TGTGCCAGCAGGACAGGGAGCTCCTACGAGCAGTACTTC
CDR3aa: CASRTGSSYEQYF

v_gene: TRBV29-1
j_gene: TRBJ1-2
abundance: many
d_gene: .
CDR3nt: TGCAGCGTTGTTGGGGGGAATGGCTACACCTTC
CDR3aa: CSVVGGNGYTF

v_gene: TRBV4-1
j_gene: TRBJ2-3
abundance: many
d_gene: .
CDR3nt: TGCGCCAGCAGCCAGCCCAGAGATACGCAGTATTTT
CDR3aa: CASSQPRDTQYF

v_gene: TRBV4-3
j_gene: TRBJ1-2
abundance: many
d_gene: .
CDR3nt: TGCGCCAGCAGCCAATTGAACCGAAGGGAAGGAAACTATGGCTACACCTTC
CDR3aa: CASSQLNRREGNYGYTF

v_gene: TRBV18
j_gene: TRBJ1-2
abundance: few
d_gene: .
CDR3nt: TGTGCCAGCTCACCACAGGGCTCTGGCTACACCTTC
CDR3aa: CASSPQGSGYTF

v_gene: TRBV7-3
j_gene: TRBJ2-7
abundance: .
d_gene: TRBD1
CDR3nt: TGTGCCAGCAGCTCGACAGGGAGCGAGCAGTACTTC
CDR3aa: CASSSTGSEQYF

v_gene: TRBV4-2
j_gene: TRBJ2-7
abundance: few
d_gene: .
CDR3nt: TGTGCCAGCAGCCATTCCGGACTATCCCCTTACGAGCAGTACTTC
CDR3aa: CASSHSGLSPYEQYF

v_gene: TRBV12-3/TRBV12-4
j_gene: TRBJ1-3
abundance: .
d_gene: .
CDR3nt: TGTGCCAGCAGCCCCGACAGGATAAACACCATATATTTT
CDR3aa: CASSPDRINTIYF

v_gene: TRBV25-1
j_gene: TRBJ2-5
abundance: many
d_gene: TRBD2
CDR3nt: TGTGCCAGCAGTGCAGCGGGAGGGCCGGAGACCCAGTACTTC
CDR3aa: CASSAAGGPETQYF

v_gene: TRBV6-2/TRBV6-3
j_gene: TRBJ2-5
abundance: many
d_gene: .
CDR3nt: TGTGCCACCCAGTGGCGGGGAGAGACCCAGTACTTC
CDR3aa: CATQWRGETQYF

v_gene: TRBV6-5
j_gene: TRBJ2-7
abundance: many
d_gene: .
CDR3nt: TGTGCCAGCAGTTACGGGTTCGGAGCCTACGAGCAGTACTTC
CDR3aa: CASSYGFGAYEQYF

v_gene: TRBV25-1
j_gene: TRBJ2-3
abundance: many
d_gene: .
CDR3nt: TGTGCCAGCAGTACCGGGGGCGGGTCAGATACGCAGTATTTT
CDR3aa: CASSTGGGSDTQYF

v_gene: TRBV29-1
j_gene: TRBJ2-5
abundance: many
d_gene: .
CDR3nt: TGCAGCGTTGAAAGCGTTTGGGAGACCCAGTACTTC
CDR3aa: CSVESVWETQYF

v_gene: TRBV29-1
j_gene: TRBJ2-1
abundance: few
d_gene: TRBD2
CDR3nt: TGCAGCGCGGGACTAGCGGGCCCATACAATGAGCAGTTCTTC
CDR3aa: CSAGLAGPYNEQFF

v_gene: TRBV7-9
j_gene: TRBJ2-5
abundance: many
d_gene: .
CDR3nt: TGTGCCAGCAGCTTAGGGGGGGCACTCCAAGAGACCCAGTACTTC
CDR3aa: CASSLGGALQETQYF

v_gene: TRBV28
j_gene: TRBJ1-6
abundance: .
d_gene: TRBD1
CDR3nt: TGTGCCAGCAGTTTGACAGGGGTGTATTCACCCCTCCACTTT
CDR3aa: CASSLTGVYSPLHF

v_gene: TRBV5-1
j_gene: TRBJ2-4
abundance: many
d_gene: TRBD2
CDR3nt: TGCGCCAGCAGCGCTAGCGGGGGACCCAACCTAGCCAAAAACATTCAGTACTTC
CDR3aa: CASSASGGPNLAKNIQYF

v_gene: TRBV7-9
j_gene: TRBJ2-7
abundance: many
d_gene: TRBD2
CDR3nt: TGTGCCAGCAGCTTAGACAGCGGGAGCTACGAGCAGTACTTC
CDR3aa: CASSLDSGSYEQYF

v_gene: TRBV6-2/TRBV6-3
j_gene: TRBJ2-4
abundance: many
d_gene: .
CDR3nt: TGTGCCAGCACGATTCGGGACATCCCAAACATTCAGTACTTC
CDR3aa: CASTIRDIPNIQYF

v_gene: TRBV7-2
j_gene: TRBJ2-7
abundance: few
d_gene: TRBD1
CDR3nt: TGTGCCAGCAGTTCGACAGGGGGAGGCCACGAGCAGTACTTC
CDR3aa: CASSSTGGGHEQYF

v_gene: TRBV29-1
j_gene: TRBJ2-7
abundance: many
d_gene: TRBD2
CDR3nt: TGCAGCGTTGAAGCTAGCGGGAGGCCCCCCTACGAGCAGTACTTC
CDR3aa: CSVEASGRPPYEQYF